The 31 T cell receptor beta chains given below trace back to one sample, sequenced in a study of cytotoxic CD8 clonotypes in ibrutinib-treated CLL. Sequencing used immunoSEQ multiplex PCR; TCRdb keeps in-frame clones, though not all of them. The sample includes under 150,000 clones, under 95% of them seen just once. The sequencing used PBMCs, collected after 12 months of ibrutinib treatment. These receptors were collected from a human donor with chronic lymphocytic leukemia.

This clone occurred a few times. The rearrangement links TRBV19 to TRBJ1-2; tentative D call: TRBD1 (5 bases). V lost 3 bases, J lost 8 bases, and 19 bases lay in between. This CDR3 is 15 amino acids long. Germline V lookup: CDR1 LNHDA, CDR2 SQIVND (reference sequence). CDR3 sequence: CASSIPDIGAGGYTF. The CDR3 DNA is TGTGCCAGTAGTATCCCCGACATAGGGGCGGGAGGCTACACCTTC.

The CDR3 loop reads CASSLAHGGEETQYF. CDR3 DNA sequence: TGTGCCAGCAGCTTAGCTCACGGGGGGGAGGAGACCCAGTACTTC. The chain links TRBV7-9 to TRBJ2-5, with 8 bases aligning to TRBD2. The CDR3 spans 15 residues. Looked up from germline, CDR1 is SEHNR and CDR2 is FQNEAQ (reference sequence). After removal of 0 bases from V and 5 bases from J, the junction contained 5 bases not matched to a gene.

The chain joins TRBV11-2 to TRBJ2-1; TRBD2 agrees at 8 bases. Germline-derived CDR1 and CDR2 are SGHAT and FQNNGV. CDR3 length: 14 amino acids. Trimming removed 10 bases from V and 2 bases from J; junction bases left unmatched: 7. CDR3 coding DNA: TGTGCCACCGAGGTTAGCGGGGCCTACAATGAGCAGTTCTTC. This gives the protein CATEVSGAYNEQFF. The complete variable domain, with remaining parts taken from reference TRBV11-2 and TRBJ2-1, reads EAGVAQSPRYKIIEKRQSVAFWCNPISGHATLYWYQQILGQGPKLLIQFQNNGVVDDSQLPKDRFSAERLKGVDSTLKIQPAKLEDSAVYLCATEVSGAYNEQFFGPGTRLTVL.

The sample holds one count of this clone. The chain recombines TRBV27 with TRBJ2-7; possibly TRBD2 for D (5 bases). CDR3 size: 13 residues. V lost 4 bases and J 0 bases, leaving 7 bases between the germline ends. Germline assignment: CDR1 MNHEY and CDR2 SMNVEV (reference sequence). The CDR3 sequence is CASSSGNSYEQYF. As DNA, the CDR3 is TGTGCCAGCAGTTCCGGGAACTCCTACGAGCAGTACTTC.

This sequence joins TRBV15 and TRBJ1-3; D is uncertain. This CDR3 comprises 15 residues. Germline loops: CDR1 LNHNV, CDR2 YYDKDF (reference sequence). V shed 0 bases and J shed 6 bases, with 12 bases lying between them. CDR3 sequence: CATSRDIGGVNTIYF. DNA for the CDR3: TGTGCCACCAGCAGAGATATTGGTGGGGTAAACACCATATATTTT.

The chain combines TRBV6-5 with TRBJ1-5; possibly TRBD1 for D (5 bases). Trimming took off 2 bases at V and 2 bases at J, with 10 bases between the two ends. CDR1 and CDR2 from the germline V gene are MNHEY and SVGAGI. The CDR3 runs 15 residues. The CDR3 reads CASSYPGGGNQPQHF. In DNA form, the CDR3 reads TGTGCCAGCAGTTACCCCGGGGGGGGCAATCAGCCCCAGCATTTT.

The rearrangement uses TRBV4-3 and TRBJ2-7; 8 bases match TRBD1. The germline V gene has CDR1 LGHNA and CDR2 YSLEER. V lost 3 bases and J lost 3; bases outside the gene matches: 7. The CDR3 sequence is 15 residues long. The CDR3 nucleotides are TGCGCCAGCAGCCAGGCGACAGGGGCCAACTACGAGCAGTACTTC. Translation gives CASSQATGANYEQYF.

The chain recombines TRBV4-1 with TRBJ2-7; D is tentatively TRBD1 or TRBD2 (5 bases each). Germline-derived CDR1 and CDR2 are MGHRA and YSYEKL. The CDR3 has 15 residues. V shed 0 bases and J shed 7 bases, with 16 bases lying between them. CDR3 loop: CASSQEGTLYKEQYF. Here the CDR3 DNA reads TGCGCCAGCAGCCAAGAGGGGACCCTCTATAAGGAGCAGTACTTC.

CDR3 residues: CASSIGFDTEAFF. As DNA, the CDR3 is TGTGCCAGTAGTATAGGGTTCGACACTGAAGCTTTCTTT. The rearrangement uses TRBV19 and TRBJ1-1, with D uncertain. The CDR3 length is 13 residues. The V and J ends lost 1 base and 3 bases respectively, with 6 bases between them. CDR1 is LNHDA, CDR2 SQIVND, per germline (reference sequence).

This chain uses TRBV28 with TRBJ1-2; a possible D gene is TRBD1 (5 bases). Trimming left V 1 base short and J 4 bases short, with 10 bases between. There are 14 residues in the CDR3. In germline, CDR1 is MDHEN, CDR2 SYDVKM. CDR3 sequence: CASSLSGQIYGYTF. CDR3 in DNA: TGTGCCAGCAGTTTATCGGGGCAGATCTATGGCTACACCTTC.

In DNA, the CDR3 is TGTGCCAGTAGTATGGGACTCCTCACAGATACGCAGTATTTT. Translating gives CASSMGLLTDTQYF. This sequence joins TRBV19 and TRBJ2-3; TRBD2 might be the D (6 bases). V gave up 3 bases and J gave up 2 bases, with 9 bases separating them. CDR3 length equals 14 residues. Looked up from germline, CDR1 is LNHDA and CDR2 is SQIVND (reference sequence).

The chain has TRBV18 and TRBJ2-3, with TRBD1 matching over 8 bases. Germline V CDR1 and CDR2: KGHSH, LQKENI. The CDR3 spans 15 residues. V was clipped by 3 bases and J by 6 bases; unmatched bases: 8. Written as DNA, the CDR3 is TGTGCCAGCTCACCCTCGGGACAGGAAAGGGATACGCAGTATTTT. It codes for CASSPSGQERDTQYF.

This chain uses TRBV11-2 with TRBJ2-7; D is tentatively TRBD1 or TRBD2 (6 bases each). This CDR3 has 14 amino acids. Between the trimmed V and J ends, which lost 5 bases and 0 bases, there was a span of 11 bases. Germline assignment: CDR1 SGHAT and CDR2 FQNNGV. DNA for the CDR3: TGTGCCAGCAGCCTCGGAGGGGGCTCCTACGAGCAGTACTTC. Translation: CASSLGGGSYEQYF.

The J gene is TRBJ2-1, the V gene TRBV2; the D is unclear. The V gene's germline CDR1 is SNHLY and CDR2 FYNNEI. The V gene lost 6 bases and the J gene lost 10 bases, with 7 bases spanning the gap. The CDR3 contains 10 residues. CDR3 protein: CASRGPEQFF. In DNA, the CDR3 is TGTGCCAGCAGGGGCCCCGAGCAGTTCTTC.

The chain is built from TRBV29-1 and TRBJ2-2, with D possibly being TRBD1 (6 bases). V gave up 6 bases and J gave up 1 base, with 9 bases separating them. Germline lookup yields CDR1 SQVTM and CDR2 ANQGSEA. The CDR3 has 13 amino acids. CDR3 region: CSVRGVNTGELFF. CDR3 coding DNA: TGCAGCGTCAGGGGTGTGAACACCGGGGAGCTGTTTTTT.

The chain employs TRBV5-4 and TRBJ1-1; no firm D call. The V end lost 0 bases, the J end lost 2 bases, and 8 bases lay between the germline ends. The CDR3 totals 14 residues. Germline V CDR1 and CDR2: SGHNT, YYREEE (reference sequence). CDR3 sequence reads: CASSLETHNTEAFF. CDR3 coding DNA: TGTGCCAGCAGCTTGGAAACCCATAACACTGAAGCTTTCTTT.

In DNA, the CDR3 is TGTGCCAGCAGCCATAGCGGGAGCTCCTACGAGCAGTACTTC. Residues: CASSHSGSSYEQYF. The chain recombines TRBV7-2 with TRBJ2-7, with 9 bases identical to TRBD2. The CDR3 has 14 residues. Germline V gene lookup returns CDR1 SGHTA and CDR2 FQGNSA. V dropped 5 bases and J dropped 0; count of bases not matched to a gene: 2.

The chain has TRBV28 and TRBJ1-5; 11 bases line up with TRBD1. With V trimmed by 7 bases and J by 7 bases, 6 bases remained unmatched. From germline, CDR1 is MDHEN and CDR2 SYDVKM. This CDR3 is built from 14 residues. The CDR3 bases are TGTGCCAGCATGTCCCGGGACAGGGGGCAGCCCCAGCATTTT. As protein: CASMSRDRGQPQHF.

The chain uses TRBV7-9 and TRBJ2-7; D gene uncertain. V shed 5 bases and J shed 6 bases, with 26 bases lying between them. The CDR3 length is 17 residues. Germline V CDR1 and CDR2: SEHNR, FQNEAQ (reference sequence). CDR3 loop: CASSQKWSARQPSEQYF. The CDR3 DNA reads TGTGCCAGCAGCCAAAAGTGGTCGGCTAGGCAACCTTCCGAGCAGTACTTC.

The CDR3 sequence: CASSLWTGEGEQFF. The CDR3 DNA follows: TGTGCCAGCAGTTTATGGACAGGGGAGGGTGAGCAGTTCTTC. The chain is built from TRBV27 and TRBJ2-1, with TRBD1 matching over 9 bases. This CDR3 contains 14 residues. Germline V CDR1 and CDR2: MNHEY, SMNVEV (reference sequence). The V gene end was trimmed by 1 base and the J gene end by 9 bases; junction bases not matched to a gene: 4.

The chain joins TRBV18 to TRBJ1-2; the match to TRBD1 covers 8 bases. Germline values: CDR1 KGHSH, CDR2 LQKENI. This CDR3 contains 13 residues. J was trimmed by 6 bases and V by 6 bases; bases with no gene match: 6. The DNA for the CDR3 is TGTGCCAGCTCGCCTTCACAGGGGGATGGCTACACCTTC. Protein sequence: CASSPSQGDGYTF. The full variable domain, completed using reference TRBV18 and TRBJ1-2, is NAGVMQNPRHLVRRRGQEARLRCSPMKGHSHVYWYRQLPEEGLKFMVYLQKENIIDESGMPKERFSAEFPKEGPSILRIQQVVRGDSAAYFCASSPSQGDGYTFGSGTRLTVV.

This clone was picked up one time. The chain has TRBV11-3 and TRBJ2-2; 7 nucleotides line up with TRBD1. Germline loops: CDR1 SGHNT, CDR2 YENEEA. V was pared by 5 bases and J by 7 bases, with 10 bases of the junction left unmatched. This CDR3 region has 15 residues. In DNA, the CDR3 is TGTGCCAGCAGCCCTGGGACAGCTTCGGGCGGGGAGCTGTTTTTT. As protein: CASSPGTASGGELFF.

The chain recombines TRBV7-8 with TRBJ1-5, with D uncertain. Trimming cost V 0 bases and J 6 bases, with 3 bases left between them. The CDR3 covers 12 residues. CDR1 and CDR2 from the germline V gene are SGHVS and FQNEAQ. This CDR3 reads CASSLAFQPQHF. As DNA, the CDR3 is TGTGCCAGCAGCTTAGCGTTTCAGCCCCAGCATTTT.

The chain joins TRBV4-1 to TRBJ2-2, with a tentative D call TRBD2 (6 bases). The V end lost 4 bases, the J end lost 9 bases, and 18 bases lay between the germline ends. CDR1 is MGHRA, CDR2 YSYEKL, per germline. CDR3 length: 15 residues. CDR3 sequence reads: CASSPEVAGPRELFF. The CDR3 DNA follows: TGCGCCAGCAGCCCCGAGGTGGCGGGGCCAAGGGAGCTGTTTTTT.

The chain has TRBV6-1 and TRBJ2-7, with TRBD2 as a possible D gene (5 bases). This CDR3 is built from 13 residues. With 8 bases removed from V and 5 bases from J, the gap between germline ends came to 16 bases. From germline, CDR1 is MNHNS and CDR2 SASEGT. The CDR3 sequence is CASSRRSWDEQYF. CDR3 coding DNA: TGTGCCAGCTCCAGGAGGTCGTGGGACGAGCAGTACTTC.

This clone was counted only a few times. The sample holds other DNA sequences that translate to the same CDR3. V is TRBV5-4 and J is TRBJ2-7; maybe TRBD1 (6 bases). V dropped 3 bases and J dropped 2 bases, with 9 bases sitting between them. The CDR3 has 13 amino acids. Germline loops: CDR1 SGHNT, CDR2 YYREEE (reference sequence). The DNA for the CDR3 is TGTGCCAGCAGCTCCAGGGGAACCTACGAGCAGTACTTC. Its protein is CASSSRGTYEQYF.

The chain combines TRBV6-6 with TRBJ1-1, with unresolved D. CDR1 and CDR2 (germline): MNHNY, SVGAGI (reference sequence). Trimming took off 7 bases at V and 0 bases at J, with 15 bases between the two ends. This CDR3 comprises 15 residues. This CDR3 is CASTPRTQMNTEAFF. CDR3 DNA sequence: TGTGCCAGCACCCCAAGAACCCAAATGAACACTGAAGCTTTCTTT.

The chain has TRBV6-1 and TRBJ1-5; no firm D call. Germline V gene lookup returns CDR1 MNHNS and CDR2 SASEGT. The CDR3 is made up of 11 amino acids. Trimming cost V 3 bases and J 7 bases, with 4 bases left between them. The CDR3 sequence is CASSDEQPQHF. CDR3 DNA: TGTGCCAGCAGTGACGAGCAGCCCCAGCATTTT.

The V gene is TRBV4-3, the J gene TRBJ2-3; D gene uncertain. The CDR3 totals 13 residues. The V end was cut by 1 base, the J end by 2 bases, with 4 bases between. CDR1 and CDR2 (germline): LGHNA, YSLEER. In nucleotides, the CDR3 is TGCGCCAGCAGCCAAGGTTCCACAGATACGCAGTATTTT. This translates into CASSQGSTDTQYF.

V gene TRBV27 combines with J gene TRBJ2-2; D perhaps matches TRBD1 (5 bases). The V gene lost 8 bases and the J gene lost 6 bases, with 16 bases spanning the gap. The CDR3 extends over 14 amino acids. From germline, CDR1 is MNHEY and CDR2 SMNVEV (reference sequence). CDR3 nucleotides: TGTGCCAGCGCCTCCTTCGAACAGGCCGGGGAGCTGTTTTTT. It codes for CASASFEQAGELFF.

The CDR3 loop reads CASRNRDRGLAGELFF. CDR3 nucleotides: TGTGCCAGTAGAAACCGGGACAGGGGGTTAGCCGGGGAGCTGTTTTTT. The chain carries TRBV19 and TRBJ2-2, with 11 bases aligning to TRBD1. The V gene end was trimmed by 6 bases and the J gene end by 6 bases; junction bases not matched to a gene: 9. The CDR3 is made up of 16 amino acids. Germline CDR1 LNHDA, CDR2 SQIVND (reference sequence).